The 5 T cell receptor beta chains presented below share a single source sample, sequenced in a study of tumor and adjacent non-tumor tissue in lung cancer. A modified ARM-PCR protocol with three rounds of nested PCR amplified TCRbeta. One entry per CDR3 protein, called by TCRdb with MiXCR from the multiplex PCR reads. The sample holds about 80,000 distinct CDR3 sequences; roughly 80% are singletons and the top ten take 50% to 65%. No cell sorting was done before RNA was extracted from the tissue. This non-tumor lung sample came from over 3 cm beyond the tumor edge. Material: distant non-tumor lung tissue. The receptors shown here come from a man between 60 and 75 years old with non-small cell lung cancer.

Notes on this clonotype: A read error may produce the germline difference seen at one junction end. The CDR3 protein is CSIDRDRVLAYEQYF. DNA of the CDR3: TGCAGCATTGACCGGGACAGAGTTTTAGCATACGAGCAGTACTTC. The chain has TRBV29-1 and TRBJ2-7; 7 nucleotides line up with TRBD1. The CDR3 spans 15 residues. Germline V gives CDR1 SQVTM, CDR2 ANQGSEA.

This clonotype was seen more than once but under ten times. Its ends do not fully match the called genes, so a read error is possible. CDR3 in amino acids: CSLNGNREGPYNEQFF. The CDR3 DNA reads as TGCAGCCTGAATGGGAACCGGGAGGGCCCCTACAATGAGCAGTTTTTC. This chain joins TRBV29-1 and TRBJ2-1, with TRBD2 identical over 8 bases. This CDR3 is built from 16 residues. Germline CDR1 reads SQVTM; CDR2 reads ANQGSEA.

The sample holds one count of this clonotype. Lacking the conserved final phenylalanine or tryptophan, this CDR3 likely reflects a read error. The V and J genes are TRBV20-1 and TRBJ2-7; D unclear. In germline, CDR1 is DFQATT, CDR2 SNEGSKA (reference sequence). This CDR3 comprises 12 residues. The V end lost 3 bases, the J end lost 6 bases, and 12 bases lay between the germline ends. CDR3 sequence (DNA): TGCAGTGCTAGCCCCGGTAGGGTCGAGCAGTACTAC. Protein sequence: CSASPGRVEQYY.

A note on this clonotype: The conserved phenylalanine or tryptophan normally closing the CDR3 is absent here, so this likely arose from a read error. The CDR3 loop reads CARVYQEAQYL. In nucleotides, the CDR3 is TGTGCCAGGGTGTACCAAGAGGCCCAGTACCTC. The chain is built from TRBV11-3 and TRBJ2-5; D unclear. There are 11 residues in the CDR3. The germline V gene has CDR1 SGHNT and CDR2 YENEEA.

Concerning this clonotype: One end of the junction varies from germline; a read error may be responsible. The chain joins TRBV6-5 to TRBJ2-5; D might be TRBD1 or TRBD2, each matching 5 bases. The CDR3 is 14 residues long. CDR1 and CDR2 from the germline V gene are MNHEY and SVGAGI. For the CDR3, the DNA is TGTACCAGCAGTTACTCGGGAAGGGTAGGGACCCAGCACTTC. Protein sequence: CTSSYSGRVGTQHF.